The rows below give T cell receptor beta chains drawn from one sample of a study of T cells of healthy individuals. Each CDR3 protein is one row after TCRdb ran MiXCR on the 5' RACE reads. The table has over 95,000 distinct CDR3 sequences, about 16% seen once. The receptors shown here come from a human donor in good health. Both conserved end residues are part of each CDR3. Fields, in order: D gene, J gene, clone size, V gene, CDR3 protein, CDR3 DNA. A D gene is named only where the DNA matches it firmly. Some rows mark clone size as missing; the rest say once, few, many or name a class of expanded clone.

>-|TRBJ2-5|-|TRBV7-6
CASSQAQDTVTQYF
TGTGCCAGCAGCCAGGCCCAGGACACGGTTACCCAGTACTTC
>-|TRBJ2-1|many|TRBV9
CASSALNEQFF
TGTGCCAGCAGCGCCCTCAATGAGCAGTTCTTC
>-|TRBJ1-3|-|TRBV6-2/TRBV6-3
CATSEIGGNTIYF
TGTGCCACTTCGGAGATAGGCGGAAACACCATATATTTT
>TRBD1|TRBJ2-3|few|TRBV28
CASSLLGGRTDTQYF
TGTGCCAGCAGTTTACTAGGGGGCCGCACAGATACGCAGTATTTT
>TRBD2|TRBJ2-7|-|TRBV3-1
CASSQGRALHEQYF
TGTGCCAGCAGCCAGGGGAGGGCTCTCCACGAGCAGTACTTC
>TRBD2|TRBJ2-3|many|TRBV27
CASSFHREADTQYF
TGTGCCAGCAGTTTCCACCGGGAGGCAGATACGCAGTATTTT
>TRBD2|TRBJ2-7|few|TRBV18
CASSTTRGGGIYEQYF
TGTGCCAGCTCGACTACCCGGGGCGGGGGGATTTACGAGCAGTACTTC
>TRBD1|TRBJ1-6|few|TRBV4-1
CASSQEQGITPLHF
TGCGCCAGCAGCCAAGAACAGGGGATTACACCCCTCCACTTT
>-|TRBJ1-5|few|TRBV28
CASNPSGSYQPQHF
TGTGCCAGCAACCCGTCCGGGAGCTATCAGCCCCAGCATTTT
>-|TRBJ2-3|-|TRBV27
CASSSFLTDTQYF
TGTGCCAGCAGTTCGTTCCTCACAGATACGCAGTATTTT
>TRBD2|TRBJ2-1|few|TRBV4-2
CASSQETSGYNEQFF
TGTGCCAGCAGCCAAGAAACTAGCGGGTACAATGAGCAGTTCTTC
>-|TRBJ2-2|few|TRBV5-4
CASSLKGVGELFF
TGTGCCAGCAGCTTGAAGGGAGTCGGGGAGCTGTTTTTT
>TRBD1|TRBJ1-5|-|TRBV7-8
CASRPTGVPRQPQHF
TGTGCCAGCAGACCTACAGGGGTCCCGCGTCAGCCCCAGCATTTT
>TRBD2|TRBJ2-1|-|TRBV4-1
CASSQRTSPPNEQFF
TGCGCCAGCAGCCAGCGGACTAGTCCCCCAAATGAGCAGTTCTTC
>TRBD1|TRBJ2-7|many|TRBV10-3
CAISGDRGGYEQYF
TGTGCCATCAGTGGGGACAGGGGAGGCTACGAGCAGTACTTC
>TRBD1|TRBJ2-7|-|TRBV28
CASKTGGNSYEQYF
TGTGCCAGCAAAACAGGGGGTAACTCCTACGAGCAGTACTTC
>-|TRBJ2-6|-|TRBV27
CASSLFISGANVLTF
TGTGCCAGCAGTTTGTTCATCTCTGGGGCCAACGTCCTGACTTTC
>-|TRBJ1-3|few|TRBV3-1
CASSQERSGNTIYF
TGTGCCAGCAGCCAAGAGCGCTCTGGAAACACCATATATTTT
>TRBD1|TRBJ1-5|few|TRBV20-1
CSARTGSNQPQHF
TGCAGTGCGCGGACAGGGAGCAATCAGCCCCAGCATTTT
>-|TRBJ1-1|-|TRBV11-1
CASSASDRFGAEAFF
TGTGCCAGCAGCGCGTCCGACAGGTTTGGGGCTGAAGCTTTCTTT
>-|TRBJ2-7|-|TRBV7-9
CASIPPSSYEQYF
TGTGCCAGCATCCCACCGAGCTCCTACGAGCAGTACTTC
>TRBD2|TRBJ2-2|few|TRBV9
CASSVAVGLANTGELFF
TGTGCCAGCAGCGTAGCTGTCGGACTAGCCAACACCGGGGAGCTGTTTTTT
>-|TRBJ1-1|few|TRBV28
CASILSSDGFTEAFF
TGTGCCAGCATTCTATCCAGCGACGGATTCACTGAAGCTTTCTTT
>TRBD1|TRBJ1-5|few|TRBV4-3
CASSQDVDRGINQPQHF
TGCGCCAGCAGCCAAGATGTGGACAGGGGGATCAATCAGCCCCAGCATTTT
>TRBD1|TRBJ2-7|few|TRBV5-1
CASHRGSSYEQYF
TGCGCCAGCCACAGGGGCAGCTCCTACGAGCAGTACTTC
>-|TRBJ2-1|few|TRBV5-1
CASSFFDSSYNEQFF
TGCGCCAGCAGCTTTTTTGACAGCTCCTACAATGAGCAGTTCTTC
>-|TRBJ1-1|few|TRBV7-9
CASRNRVTDPMNTEAFF
TGTGCCAGCAGAAACAGGGTGACGGATCCCATGAACACTGAAGCTTTCTTT
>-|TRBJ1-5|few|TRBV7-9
CASSLVGGDQPQHF
TGTGCCAGCAGCTTAGTCGGGGGAGATCAGCCCCAGCATTTT
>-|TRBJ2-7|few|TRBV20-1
CSATNRENPKKTYEQYF
TGCAGTGCTACCAACAGGGAAAATCCCAAAAAAACCTACGAGCAGTACTTC